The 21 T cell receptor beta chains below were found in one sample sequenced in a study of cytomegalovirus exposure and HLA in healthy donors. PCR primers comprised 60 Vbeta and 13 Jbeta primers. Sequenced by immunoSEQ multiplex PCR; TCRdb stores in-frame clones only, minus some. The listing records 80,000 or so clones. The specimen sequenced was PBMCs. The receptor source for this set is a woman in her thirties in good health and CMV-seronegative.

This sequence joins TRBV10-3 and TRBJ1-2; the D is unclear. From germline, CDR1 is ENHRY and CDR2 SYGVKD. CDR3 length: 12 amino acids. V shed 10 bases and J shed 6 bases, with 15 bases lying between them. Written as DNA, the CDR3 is TGTGCCACCCTCGGTTCCCTCGATGGCTACACCTTC. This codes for CATLGSLDGYTF.

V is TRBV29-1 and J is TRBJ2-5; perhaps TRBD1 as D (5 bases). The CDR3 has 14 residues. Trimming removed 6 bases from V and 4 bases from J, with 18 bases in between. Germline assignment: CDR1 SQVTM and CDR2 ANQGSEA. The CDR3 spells CSVDSQRGRETQYF. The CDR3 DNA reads TGCAGCGTCGACTCCCAAAGGGGCCGAGAGACCCAGTACTTC.

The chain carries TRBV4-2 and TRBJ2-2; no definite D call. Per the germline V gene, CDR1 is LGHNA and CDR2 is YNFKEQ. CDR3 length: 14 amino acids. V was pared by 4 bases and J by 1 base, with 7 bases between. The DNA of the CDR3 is TGTGCCAGCAGCCGTGCAGTGAACACCGGGGAGCTGTTTTTT. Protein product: CASSRAVNTGELFF.

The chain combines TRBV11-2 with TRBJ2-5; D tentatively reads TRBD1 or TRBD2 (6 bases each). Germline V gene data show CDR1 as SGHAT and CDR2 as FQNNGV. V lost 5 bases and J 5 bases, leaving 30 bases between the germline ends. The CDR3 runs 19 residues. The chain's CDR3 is CASSLGGWEASEAGETQYF. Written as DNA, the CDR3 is TGTGCCAGCAGCCTAGGGGGATGGGAGGCTAGCGAGGCGGGGGAGACCCAGTACTTC.

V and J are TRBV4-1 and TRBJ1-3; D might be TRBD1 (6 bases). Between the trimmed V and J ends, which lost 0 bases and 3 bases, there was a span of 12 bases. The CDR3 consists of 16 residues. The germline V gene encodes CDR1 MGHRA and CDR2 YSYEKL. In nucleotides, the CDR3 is TGCGCCAGCAGCCAAGAGGCCAGGGGCTATGGAAACACCATATATTTT. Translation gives CASSQEARGYGNTIYF.

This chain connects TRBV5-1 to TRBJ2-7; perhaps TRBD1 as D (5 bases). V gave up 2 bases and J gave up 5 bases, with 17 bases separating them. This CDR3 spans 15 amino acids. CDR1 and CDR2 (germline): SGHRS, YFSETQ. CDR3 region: CASSFGRIEGDEQYF. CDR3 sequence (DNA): TGCGCCAGCAGCTTCGGCCGCATTGAAGGGGACGAGCAGTACTTC. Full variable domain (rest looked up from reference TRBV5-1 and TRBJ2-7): KAGVTQTPRYLIKTRGQQVTLSCSPISGHRSVSWYQQTPGQGLQFLFEYFSETQRNKGNFPGRFSGRQFSNSRSEMNVSTLELGDSALYLCASSFGRIEGDEQYFGPGTRLTVT.

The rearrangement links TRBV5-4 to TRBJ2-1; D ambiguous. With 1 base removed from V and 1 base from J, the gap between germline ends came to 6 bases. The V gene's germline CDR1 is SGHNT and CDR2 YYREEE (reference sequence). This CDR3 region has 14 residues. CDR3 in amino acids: CASSLPGSYNEQFF. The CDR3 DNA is TGTGCCAGCAGCTTGCCGGGTTCCTACAATGAGCAGTTCTTC.

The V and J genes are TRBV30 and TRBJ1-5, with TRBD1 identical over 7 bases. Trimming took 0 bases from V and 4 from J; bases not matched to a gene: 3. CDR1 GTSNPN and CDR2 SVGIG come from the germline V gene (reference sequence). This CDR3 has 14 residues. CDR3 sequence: CAWSVGTVNQPQHF. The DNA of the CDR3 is TGTGCCTGGAGTGTAGGGACAGTGAATCAGCCCCAGCATTTT.

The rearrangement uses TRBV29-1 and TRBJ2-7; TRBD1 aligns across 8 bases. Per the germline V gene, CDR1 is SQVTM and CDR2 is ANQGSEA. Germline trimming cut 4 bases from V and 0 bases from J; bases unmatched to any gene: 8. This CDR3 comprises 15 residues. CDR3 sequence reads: CSVASGQGSSYEQYF. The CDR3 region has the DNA TGCAGCGTTGCCAGCGGACAGGGTAGCTCCTACGAGCAGTACTTC.

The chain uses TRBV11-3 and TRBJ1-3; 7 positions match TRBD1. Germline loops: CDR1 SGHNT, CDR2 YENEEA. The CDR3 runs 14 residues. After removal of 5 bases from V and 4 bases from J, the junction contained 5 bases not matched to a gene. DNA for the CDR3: TGTGCCAGCAGCGACGGGACAGCCGGAAACACCATATATTTT. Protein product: CASSDGTAGNTIYF.

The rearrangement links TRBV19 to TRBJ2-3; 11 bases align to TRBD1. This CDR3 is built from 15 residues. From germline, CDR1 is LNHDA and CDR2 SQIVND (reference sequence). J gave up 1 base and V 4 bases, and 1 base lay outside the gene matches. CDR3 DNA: TGTGCCAGTAGTAAGGGACAGGGGGGCACAGATACGCAGTATTTT. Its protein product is CASSKGQGGTDTQYF.

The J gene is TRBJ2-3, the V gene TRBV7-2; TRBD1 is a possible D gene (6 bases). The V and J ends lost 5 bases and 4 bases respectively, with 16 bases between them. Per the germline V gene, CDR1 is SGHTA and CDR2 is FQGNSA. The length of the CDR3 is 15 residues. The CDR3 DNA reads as TGTGCCAGCAGCCCTCTAGGACAGTGGGCAGATACGCAGTATTTT. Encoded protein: CASSPLGQWADTQYF.

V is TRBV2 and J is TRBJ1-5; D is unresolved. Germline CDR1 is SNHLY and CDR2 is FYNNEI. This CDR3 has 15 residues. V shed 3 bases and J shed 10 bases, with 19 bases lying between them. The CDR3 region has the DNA TGTGCCAGCAGTGACGGGCTCGGCGCGGGCAAACCCCAGCATTTT. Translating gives CASSDGLGAGKPQHF.

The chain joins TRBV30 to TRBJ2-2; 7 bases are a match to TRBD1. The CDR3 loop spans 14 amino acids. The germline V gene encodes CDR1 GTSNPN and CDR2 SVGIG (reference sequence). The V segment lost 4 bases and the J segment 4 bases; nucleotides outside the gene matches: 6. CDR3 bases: TGTGCCTGGATTCGAGGGGGCGGCACCGGGGAGCTGTTTTTT. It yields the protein CAWIRGGGTGELFF.

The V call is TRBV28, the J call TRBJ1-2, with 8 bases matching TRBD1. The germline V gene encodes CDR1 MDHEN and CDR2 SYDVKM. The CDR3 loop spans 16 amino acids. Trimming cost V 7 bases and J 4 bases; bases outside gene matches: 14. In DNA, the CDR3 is TGTGCCAGCACTACCTCCAACAGGGGGTCTAGCTATGGCTACACCTTC. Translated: CASTTSNRGSSYGYTF.

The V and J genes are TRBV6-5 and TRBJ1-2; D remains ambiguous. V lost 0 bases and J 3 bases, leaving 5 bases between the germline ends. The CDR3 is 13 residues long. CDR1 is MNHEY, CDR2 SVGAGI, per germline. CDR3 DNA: TGTGCCAGCAGTTACTCGGAGCACTATGGCTACACCTTC. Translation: CASSYSEHYGYTF.

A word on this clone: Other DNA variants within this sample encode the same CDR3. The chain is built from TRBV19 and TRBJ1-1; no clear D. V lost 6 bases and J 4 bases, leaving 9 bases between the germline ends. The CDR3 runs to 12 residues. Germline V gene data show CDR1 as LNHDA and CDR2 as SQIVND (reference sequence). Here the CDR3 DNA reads TGTGCCAGTAGAAATTGGGCCACTGAAGCTTTCTTT. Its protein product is CASRNWATEAFF.

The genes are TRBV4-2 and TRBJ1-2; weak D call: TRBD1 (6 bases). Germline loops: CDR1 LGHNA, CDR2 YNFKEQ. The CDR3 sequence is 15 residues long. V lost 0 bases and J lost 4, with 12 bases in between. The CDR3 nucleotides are TGTGCCAGCAGCCAAGATCGGGGGGGCCTCTATGGCTACACCTTC. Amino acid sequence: CASSQDRGGLYGYTF.

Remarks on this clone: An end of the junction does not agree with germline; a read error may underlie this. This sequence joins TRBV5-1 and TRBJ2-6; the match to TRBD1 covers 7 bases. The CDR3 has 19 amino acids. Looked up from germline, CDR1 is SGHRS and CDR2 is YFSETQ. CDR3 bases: TGCGCCAGCAGCTTGGAAGCTGGGACAGCCCCACCTGGAGCCAACGTCCTGACTTTC. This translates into CASSLEAGTAPPGANVLTF.

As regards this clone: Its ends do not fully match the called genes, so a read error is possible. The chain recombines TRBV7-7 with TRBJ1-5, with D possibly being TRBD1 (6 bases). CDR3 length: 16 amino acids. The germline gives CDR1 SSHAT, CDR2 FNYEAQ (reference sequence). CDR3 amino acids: CASSSAWGHSNQPQHF. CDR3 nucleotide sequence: TGTGCTAGCAGCTCAGCATGGGGGCATAGCAATCAGCCCCAGCATTTT.

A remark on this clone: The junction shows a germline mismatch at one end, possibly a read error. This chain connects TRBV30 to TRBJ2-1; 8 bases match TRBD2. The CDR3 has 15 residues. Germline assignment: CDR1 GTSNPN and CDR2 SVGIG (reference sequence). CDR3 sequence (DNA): TGTGCCGGGAGTGTACCGCGGGGGGCCCACAATGAGCAGTTCTTC. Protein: CAGSVPRGAHNEQFF.